This TCR beta chain was identified during a study of spatial heterogeneity in lung cancer. Looking at the study overall: TCR and UMI combinations that were unique each appeared, on average, more than ten times in raw reads.

Time point reported: sample taken at primary tumor resection. Whole RNA came from tumor, nontumor lung or frozen PBMC and was sequenced without being sorted. There were 72 donors, all of them untreated patients with early-stage non-small cell lung cancer. Whole-study results and caveats: Relative to follow-up, resection was when ubiquitous expanded tumor TCRs appeared more in blood.

This clonotype was observed a handful of times. Its specificity is not known. The V gene's germline CDR1 is MGHRA and CDR2 YSYEKL. The germline V and J ends were trimmed by 0 bases and 5 bases, with 13 bases remaining between them. This CDR3 has 15 residues. TCRdb reanalysed the 5' RACE reads using MiXCR and keeps one entry per CDR3 protein. The sample comprises tens of thousands of distinct CDR3 sequences, under 25% of which are singletons, and approximately 5.6% rests with the top ten. The source of this sequence is a male donor with early-stage non-small cell lung cancer. This chain connects TRBV4-1 to TRBJ1-1, with a tentative D call TRBD1 (6 bases). The sequences come from PBMCs, collected at surgery. The CDR3 sequence is CASSQDEAGVTEAFF. The CDR3, as DNA: TGCGCCAGCAGCCAAGATGAAGCAGGGGTGACTGAAGCTTTCTTT.